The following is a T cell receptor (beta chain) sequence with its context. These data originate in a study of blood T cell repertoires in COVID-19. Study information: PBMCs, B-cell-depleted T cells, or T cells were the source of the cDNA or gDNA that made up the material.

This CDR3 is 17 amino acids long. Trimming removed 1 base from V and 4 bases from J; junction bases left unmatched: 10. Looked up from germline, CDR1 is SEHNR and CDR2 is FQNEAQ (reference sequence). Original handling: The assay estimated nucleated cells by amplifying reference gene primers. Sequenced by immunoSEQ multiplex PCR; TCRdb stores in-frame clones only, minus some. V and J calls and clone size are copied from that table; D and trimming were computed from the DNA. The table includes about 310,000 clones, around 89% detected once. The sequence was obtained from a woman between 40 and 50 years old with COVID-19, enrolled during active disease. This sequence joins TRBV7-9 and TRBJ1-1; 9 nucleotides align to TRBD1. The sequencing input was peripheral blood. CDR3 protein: CASSLGQIGQGSTEAFF. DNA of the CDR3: TGTGCCAGCAGCTTAGGACAGATTGGACAGGGGTCCACTGAAGCTTTCTTT.